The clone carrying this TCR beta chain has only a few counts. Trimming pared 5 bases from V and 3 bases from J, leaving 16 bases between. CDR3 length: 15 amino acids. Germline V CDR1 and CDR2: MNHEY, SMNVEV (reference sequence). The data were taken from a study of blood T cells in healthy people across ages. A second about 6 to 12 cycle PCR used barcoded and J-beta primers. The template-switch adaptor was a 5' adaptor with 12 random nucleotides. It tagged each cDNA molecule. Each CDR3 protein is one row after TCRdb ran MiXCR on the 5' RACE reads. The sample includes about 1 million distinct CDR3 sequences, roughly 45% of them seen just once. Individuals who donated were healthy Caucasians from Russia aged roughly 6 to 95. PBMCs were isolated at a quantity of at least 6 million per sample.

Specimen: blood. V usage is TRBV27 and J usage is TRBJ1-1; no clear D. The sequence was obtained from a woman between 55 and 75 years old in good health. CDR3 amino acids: CASSPVDTFYTEAFF. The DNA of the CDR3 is TGTGCCAGCAGTCCCGTCGACACCTTCTACACTGAAGCTTTCTTT.